Below, 8 T cell receptor beta chains from the same sample are listed, as sequenced in a study of blood T cells in healthy people across ages. Primers used in a second PCR of about 7 to 12 cycles were a sample-barcoded 5' primer and a J-beta primer mix. TCRdb redid the calling of the 5' RACE reads with MiXCR, one entry per CDR3 protein. Altogether about 1 million distinct CDR3 sequences are present, around 25% being singletons, with the ten largest covering around 0.75%. The sample was also reused in another study, on T cells of mothers and their children.

Sequencing was performed on blood. These receptors all stem from a girl aged 2 to 9 in good health.

The table lists this clonotype with a few counts. The chain has TRBV27 and TRBJ2-1, with D possibly TRBD1 on 5 matching bases. Germline loops: CDR1 MNHEY, CDR2 SMNVEV (reference sequence). V was pared by 4 bases and J by 8 bases, with 12 bases between. This CDR3 has 13 residues. CDR3 protein: CASSSLWGDEQFF. CDR3 DNA sequence: TGTGCCAGCAGTTCCCTCTGGGGCGATGAGCAGTTCTTC.

In its sample, this clonotype was seen a few times. The J gene is TRBJ2-1, the V gene TRBV7-8; D ambiguous. V lost 5 bases to trimming and J lost 7 bases, with 9 bases between them. The CDR3 spans 12 residues. The germline gives CDR1 SGHVS, CDR2 FQNEAQ. CDR3 coding DNA: TGTGCCAGCAGCCCATCCCCTAATGAGCAGTTCTTC. Its translation is CASSPSPNEQFF.

This clonotype was observed a few times. V and J are TRBV15 and TRBJ2-1; no reliable D call. The DNA end is a closer match to TRBJ2-7, so the J assignment may be wrong. Germline loops: CDR1 LNHNV, CDR2 YYDKDF (reference sequence). CDR3 length equals 16 residues. CDR3 in amino acids: CATSRDASNRWDEQYF. The CDR3 coding sequence is TGTGCCACCAGCAGAGATGCCTCGAACCGGTGGGACGAGCAGTACTTC.

The chain carries TRBV5-1 and TRBJ2-1; tentative D call: TRBD1 (6 bases). V was pared by 5 bases and J by 10 bases, with 25 bases between. Germline V lookup: CDR1 SGHRS, CDR2 YFSETQ. The CDR3 contains 16 residues. CDR3 protein: CASSARDTLISGEQFF. The CDR3 nucleotides read TGCGCCAGCAGTGCCCGGGACACACTAATTAGTGGGGAGCAGTTCTTC.

This clonotype has just a few counts. CDR3 nucleotides: TGTGCCAGCAGTTACCGGGGGGCGAAAGGCTACGAGCAGTACTTC. It codes for CASSYRGAKGYEQYF. The V call is TRBV6-2 or TRBV6-3, the J call TRBJ2-7, with D possibly being TRBD2 (7 bases). The CDR3 has 15 residues. CDR1 and CDR2 (germline): MNHEY, SVGEGT. V lost 2 bases and J lost 3, with 14 bases in between.

V and J are TRBV20-1 and TRBJ2-5, with D uncertain. The germline V gene encodes CDR1 DFQATT and CDR2 SNEGSKA (reference sequence). Between the trimmed V and J ends, which lost 2 bases and 3 bases, there was a span of 10 bases. This CDR3 comprises 13 residues. This CDR3 reads CSARSHGEETQYF. Here the CDR3 DNA reads TGCAGTGCTAGATCGCACGGCGAAGAGACCCAGTACTTC.

The gene calls are TRBV3-1 and TRBJ1-1, with 8 bases aligning to TRBD1. The CDR3 is 16 residues long. The ends lost 0 bases at V and 13 bases at J; junction bases unmatched: 16. In germline, CDR1 is LGHDT, CDR2 YNNKEL (reference sequence). The CDR3 nucleotides read TGTGCCAGCAGCCAAGATCTCTCTCAGGGGGCGAAGCTCGATTTCTTT. Translation gives CASSQDLSQGAKLDFF.

This rearrangement joins TRBV29-1 to TRBJ2-5, with 12 positions matching TRBD2. The DNA end lines up better with TRBJ2-7; the J call may be wrong. CDR3 length: 14 amino acids. Germline V gene data show CDR1 as SQVTM and CDR2 as ANQGSEA. CDR3 DNA sequence: TGCAGCGTTGAAGAGACTAGCGGGGGATACGAGCAGTACTTC. Translation: CSVEETSGGYEQYF.